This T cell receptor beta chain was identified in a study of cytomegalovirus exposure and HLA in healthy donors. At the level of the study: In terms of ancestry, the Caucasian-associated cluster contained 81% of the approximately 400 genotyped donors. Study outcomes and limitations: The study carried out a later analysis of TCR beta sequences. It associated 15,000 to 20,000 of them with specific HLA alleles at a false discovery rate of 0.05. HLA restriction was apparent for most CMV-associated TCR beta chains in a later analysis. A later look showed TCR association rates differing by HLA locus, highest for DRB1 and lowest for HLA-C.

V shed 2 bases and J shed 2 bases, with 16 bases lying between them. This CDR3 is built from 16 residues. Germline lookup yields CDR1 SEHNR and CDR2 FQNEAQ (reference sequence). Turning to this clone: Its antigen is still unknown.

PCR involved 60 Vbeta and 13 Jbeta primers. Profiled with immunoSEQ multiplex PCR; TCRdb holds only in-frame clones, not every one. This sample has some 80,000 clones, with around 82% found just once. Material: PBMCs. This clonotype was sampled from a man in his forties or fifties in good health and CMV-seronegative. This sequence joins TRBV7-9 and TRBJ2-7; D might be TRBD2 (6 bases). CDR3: CASSLLGGEVTYEQYF. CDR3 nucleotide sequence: TGTGCCAGCAGCTTATTGGGCGGGGAGGTGACCTACGAGCAGTACTTC.